The rows below give T cell receptor beta chains drawn from one sample of a study of cytomegalovirus exposure and HLA in healthy donors. Only in-frame clones appear in the TCRdb table, and some are missing; sequencing was by immunoSEQ multiplex PCR. The sample holds approximately 130,000 clones, around 70% seen once. The sample taken for sequencing was PBMCs. The receptors were sampled from a man aged 30 to 45 in good health and CMV-seronegative. The CDR3 runs from the conserved cysteine through the conserved F or W. D genes are given only for firm matches. Clone size appears in some rows only: once, few, many, or a class for an expanded clone.

DNA	CDR3	V	J	size	D
TGTGCCAGCAGTGTAAATGGTTGGGCGTTGGATAACTATGGCTACACCTTC	CASSVNGWALDNYGYTF	TRBV6-1	TRBJ1-2	few	NA
TGTGCCAGCAGCCGTAGCGGGGGGGCCCCCACAGATACGCAGTATTTT	CASSRSGGAPTDTQYF	TRBV5-4	TRBJ2-3	once	TRBD2
TGTGCCAGCAGCTTATACGGAGAAAAGGCCAATGAGCAGTTCTTC	CASSLYGEKANEQFF	TRBV7-2	TRBJ2-1	NA	NA
TGTGCCAGCAGCTTAAGGGGCGTGGACACCGGGGAGCTGTTTTTT	CASSLRGVDTGELFF	TRBV7-2	TRBJ2-2	NA	NA
TGTGCCAGCAGCACCCGTACGACAGGGATTAATGAAAAACTGTTTTTT	CASSTRTTGINEKLFF	TRBV7-9	TRBJ1-4	NA	TRBD1
TGTGCCAGCAGCGTAAGGGCTCATGAGGGAGAAAAACTGTTTTTT	CASSVRAHEGEKLFF	TRBV11-1	TRBJ1-4	NA	NA
TGTGCCAGCAGGCCTCAGGGGGGAAACACCGGGGAGCTGTTTTTT	CASRPQGGNTGELFF	TRBV5-4	TRBJ2-2	NA	NA
TGTGCCAGCAGCTTAGGAGGGATTGCCTTAGGATACGAGCAGTACTTC	CASSLGGIALGYEQYF	TRBV7-8	TRBJ2-7	NA	NA
TGTGCCAGCAGCCGAGACACGAATCAGCCCCAGCATTTT	CASSRDTNQPQHF	TRBV7-6	TRBJ1-5	NA	NA
TGTGCCAGCAAATTAGCGGGAACCAGCACAGATACGCAGTATTTT	CASKLAGTSTDTQYF	TRBV6-1	TRBJ2-3	NA	TRBD2
TGTGCCACCCGAGGACGGGGAGAGGGCAATCAGCCCCAGCATTTT	CATRGRGEGNQPQHF	TRBV28	TRBJ1-5	NA	NA
TGTGCCAGCAGCGTAGGCGCTGAGCAGTTCTTC	CASSVGAEQFF	TRBV9	TRBJ2-1	NA	NA
TGTGCCTCCTGCCCCACTTTAGCGGGAGGGGGGGGTGAGCAGTTCTTC	CASCPTLAGGGGEQFF	TRBV10-3	TRBJ2-1	NA	TRBD2
TGTGCCAGCAGCTTAGCTAGGACAGGGGCGGACACTGAAGCTTTCTTT	CASSLARTGADTEAFF	TRBV7-9	TRBJ1-1	few	TRBD1